This TCR beta chain was sequenced for a study of CD8 T cells in Susac syndrome. RNA was extracted with the RNeasy kit, and a quantity of roughly 0.45 to 1 ug was reverse transcribed using random hexamers. Amplification of TCR beta CDR3 was carried out by immunoSEQ multiplex PCR, which covered 54 Vbeta and 13 Jbeta segments. Each CDR3 protein is one row after TCRdb ran MiXCR on the immunoSEQ multiplex PCR reads. The sample records roughly 150,000 distinct CDR3 sequences, approximately 94% being singletons. Findings and limits, study-wide: The study's TCR sequencing and HLA analysis covered a relatively small number of individuals, and the study acknowledged this.

A remark on this clonotype: Its antigen is not identified.

Germline-derived CDR1 and CDR2 are SEHNR and FQNEAQ (reference sequence). This CDR3 spans 13 amino acids. V lost 8 bases, J lost 6 bases, and 17 bases lay in between. From blood CD8+ and CD4+ T cells, the TCR beta chain was sequenced. Both CD4+ and CD8+ T cells were negatively isolated, and TEMRA cells underwent FACS enrichment. The sequencing input was CD8+ T cells from PBMCs. V gene TRBV7-9 combines with J gene TRBJ2-7; no clear D. The sequence came from a human donor with multiple sclerosis. The CDR3 region is CASLAPGNFEQYF. Here the CDR3 DNA reads TGTGCCAGCCTCGCGCCGGGTAACTTCGAGCAGTACTTC.